The clone carrying this TCR beta chain is a singleton in its sample. Germline CDR1 is SGHTA and CDR2 is FQGNSA. The CDR3 length is 16 residues. The junction had 10 bases not matched to a gene; V was cut back by 4 bases and J by 3 bases. This specimen belongs to a study of blood T cell repertoires in COVID-19. Study information: Some COVID-19 samples were acute and others convalescent; all came from the United States, Italy and Spain. T cells, B-cell-depleted T cells, or PBMCs supplied cDNA or gDNA.

Source study methods: Reference gene primer amplification in the assay estimated nucleated cell counts. The data were produced by immunoSEQ multiplex PCR, yet TCRdb's version contains in-frame clones alone and is incomplete. The V and J calls and the clone size are those of that table, but D and trimming were determined from the DNA. The data contain around 30,000 clones, 90% of them seen just once; the ten biggest clones take up about 8%. The TCR sequence derives from a man aged 65 to 79 with active or convalescent COVID-19. This sequence joins TRBV7-2 and TRBJ2-7; 9 nucleotides match TRBD2. Sequencing was done on a sample of peripheral blood. CDR3 DNA sequence: TGTGCCAGCAGCTCAATCGGCGGGGGGGCCCTCTACGAGCAGTACTTC. This sequence encodes CASSSIGGGALYEQYF.